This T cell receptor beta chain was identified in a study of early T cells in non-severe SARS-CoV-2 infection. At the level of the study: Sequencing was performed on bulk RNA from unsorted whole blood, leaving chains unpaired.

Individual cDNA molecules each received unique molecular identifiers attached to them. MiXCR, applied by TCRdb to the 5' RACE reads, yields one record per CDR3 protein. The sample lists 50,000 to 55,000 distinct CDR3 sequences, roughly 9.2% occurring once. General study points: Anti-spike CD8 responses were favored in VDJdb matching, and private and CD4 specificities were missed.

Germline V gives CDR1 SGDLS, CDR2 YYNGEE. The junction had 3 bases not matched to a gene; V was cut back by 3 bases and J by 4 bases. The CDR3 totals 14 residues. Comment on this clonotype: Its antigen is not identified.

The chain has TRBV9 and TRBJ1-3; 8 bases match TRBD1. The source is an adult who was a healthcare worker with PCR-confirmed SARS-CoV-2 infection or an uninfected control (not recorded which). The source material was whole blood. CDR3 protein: CASSGQGHGNTIYF. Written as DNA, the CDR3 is TGTGCCAGCAGCGGACAGGGGCACGGAAACACCATATATTTT. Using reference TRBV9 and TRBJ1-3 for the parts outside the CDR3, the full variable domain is DSGVTQTPKHLITATGQRVTLRCSPRSGDLSVYWYQQSLDQGLQFLIQYYNGEERAKGNILERFSAQQFPDLHSELNLSSLELGDSALYFCASSGQGHGNTIYFGEGSWLTVV.